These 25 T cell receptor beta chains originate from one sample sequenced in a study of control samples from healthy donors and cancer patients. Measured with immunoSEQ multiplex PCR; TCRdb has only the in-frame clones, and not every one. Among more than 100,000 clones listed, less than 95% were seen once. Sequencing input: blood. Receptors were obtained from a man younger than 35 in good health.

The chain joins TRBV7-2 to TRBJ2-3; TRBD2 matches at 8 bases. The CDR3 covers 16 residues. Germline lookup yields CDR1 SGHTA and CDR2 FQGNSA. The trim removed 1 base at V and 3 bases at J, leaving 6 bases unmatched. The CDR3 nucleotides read TGTGCCAGCAGCTTAGTCTCGCGGGGGGCTACAGATACGCAGTATTTT. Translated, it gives CASSLVSRGATDTQYF.

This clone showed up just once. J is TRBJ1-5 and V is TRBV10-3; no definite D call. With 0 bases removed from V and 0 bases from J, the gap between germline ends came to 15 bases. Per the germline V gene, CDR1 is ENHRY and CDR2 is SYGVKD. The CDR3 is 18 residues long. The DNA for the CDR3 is TGTGCCATCAGTGAGTCGATTCGTGGCAGAAATAGCAATCAGCCCCAGCATTTT. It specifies CAISESIRGRNSNQPQHF.

CDR3 in DNA: TGTGCCAGCAGTTTAGGGACAGGGGGCTTGGAGCAGTACTTC. It encodes CASSLGTGGLEQYF. This rearrangement joins TRBV27 to TRBJ2-7, with 12 nucleotides matching TRBD1. The CDR3 has 14 residues. Trimming took 2 bases from V and 7 from J; bases not matched to a gene: 3. Germline assignment: CDR1 MNHEY and CDR2 SMNVEV (reference sequence).

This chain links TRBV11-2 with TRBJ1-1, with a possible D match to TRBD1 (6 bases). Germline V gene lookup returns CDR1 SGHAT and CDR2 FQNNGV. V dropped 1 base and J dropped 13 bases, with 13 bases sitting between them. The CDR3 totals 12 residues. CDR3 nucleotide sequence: TGTGCCAGCAGCTTAGGGGCAGGGGCACGTTTCTTT. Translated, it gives CASSLGAGARFF. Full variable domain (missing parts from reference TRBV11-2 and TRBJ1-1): EAGVAQSPRYKIIEKRQSVAFWCNPISGHATLYWYQQILGQGPKLLIQFQNNGVVDDSQLPKDRFSAERLKGVDSTLKIQPAKLEDSAVYLCASSLGAGARFFGQGTRLTVV.

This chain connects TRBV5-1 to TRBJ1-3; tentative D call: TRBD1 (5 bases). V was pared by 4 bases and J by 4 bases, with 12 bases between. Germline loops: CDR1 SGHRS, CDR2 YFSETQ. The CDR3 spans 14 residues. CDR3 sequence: CASSPGTSGNTIYF. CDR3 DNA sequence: TGCGCCAGCAGCCCGGGGACGTCGGGAAACACCATATATTTT.

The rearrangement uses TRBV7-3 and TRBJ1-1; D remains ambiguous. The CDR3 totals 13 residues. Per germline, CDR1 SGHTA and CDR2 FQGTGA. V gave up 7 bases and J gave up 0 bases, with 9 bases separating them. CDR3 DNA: TGTGCCAGCAAACTGTCGGTGAACACTGAAGCTTTCTTT. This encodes CASKLSVNTEAFF. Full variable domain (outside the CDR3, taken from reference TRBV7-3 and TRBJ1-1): GAGVSQTPSNKVTEKGKYVELRCDPISGHTALYWYRQSLGQGPEFLIYFQGTGAADDSGLPNDRFFAVRPEGSVSTLKIQRTERGDSAVYLCASKLSVNTEAFFGQGTRLTVV.

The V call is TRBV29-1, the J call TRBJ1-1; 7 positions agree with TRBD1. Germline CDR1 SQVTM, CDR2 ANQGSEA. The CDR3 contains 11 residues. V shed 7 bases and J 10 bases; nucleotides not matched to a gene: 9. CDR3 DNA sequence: TGCAGCGATCTCGAGGGGGCCAGAGCTTTCTTT. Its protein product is CSDLEGARAFF.

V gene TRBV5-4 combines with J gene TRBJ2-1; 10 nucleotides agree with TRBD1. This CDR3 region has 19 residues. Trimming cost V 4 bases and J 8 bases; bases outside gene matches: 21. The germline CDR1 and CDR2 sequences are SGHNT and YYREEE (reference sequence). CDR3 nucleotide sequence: TGTGCCAGCAGCCCATCCCATCCCGGGGACAGGGGCAAAGGTTATGAGCAGTTCTTC. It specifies CASSPSHPGDRGKGYEQFF.

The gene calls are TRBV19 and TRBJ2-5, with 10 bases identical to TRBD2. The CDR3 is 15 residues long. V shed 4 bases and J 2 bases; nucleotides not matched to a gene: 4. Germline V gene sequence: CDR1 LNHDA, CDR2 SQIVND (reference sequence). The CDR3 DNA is TGTGCCAGTAGTACACTAGCGGGGAATCAAGAGACCCAGTACTTC. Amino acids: CASSTLAGNQETQYF.

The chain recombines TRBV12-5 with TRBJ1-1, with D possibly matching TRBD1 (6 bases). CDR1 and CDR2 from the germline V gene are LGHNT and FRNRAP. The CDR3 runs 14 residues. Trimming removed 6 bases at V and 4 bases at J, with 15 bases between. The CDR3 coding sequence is TGTGCTAGTGGGGGCCACAGGGAGGGCACTGAAGCTTTCTTT. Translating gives CASGGHREGTEAFF.

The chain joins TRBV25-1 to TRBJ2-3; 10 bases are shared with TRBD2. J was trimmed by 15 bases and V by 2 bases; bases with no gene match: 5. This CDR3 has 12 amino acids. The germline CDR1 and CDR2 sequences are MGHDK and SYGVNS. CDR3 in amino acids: CASSELAGELYF. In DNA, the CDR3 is TGTGCCAGCAGTGAACTAGCGGGGGAACTTTATTTT.

The CDR3 sequence is CASSYGGANLYEQYF. The CDR3 bases are TGTGCCAGCAGTTACGGGGGGGCAAATCTATACGAGCAGTACTTC. This rearrangement joins TRBV6-5 to TRBJ2-7; the D gene is possibly TRBD2 (7 bases). The CDR3 contains 15 residues. V lost 2 bases, J lost 4 bases, and 15 bases lay in between. Per germline, CDR1 MNHEY and CDR2 SVGAGI.

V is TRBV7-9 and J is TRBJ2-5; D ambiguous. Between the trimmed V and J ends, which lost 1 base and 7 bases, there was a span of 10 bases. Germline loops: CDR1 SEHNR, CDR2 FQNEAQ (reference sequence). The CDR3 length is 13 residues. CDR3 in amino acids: CASSLDLEGTQYF. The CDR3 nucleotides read TGTGCCAGCAGCTTAGATCTTGAAGGGACCCAGTACTTC.

This chain's CDR3 is CASSDLPISGANVLTF. For the CDR3, the DNA is TGTGCCAGCAGCGACCTACCGATCTCTGGGGCCAACGTCCTGACTTTC. The chain is built from TRBV9 and TRBJ2-6; D unclear. The CDR3 sequence is 16 residues long. The germline gives CDR1 SGDLS, CDR2 YYNGEE. V lost 3 bases and J lost 0, with 10 bases in between.

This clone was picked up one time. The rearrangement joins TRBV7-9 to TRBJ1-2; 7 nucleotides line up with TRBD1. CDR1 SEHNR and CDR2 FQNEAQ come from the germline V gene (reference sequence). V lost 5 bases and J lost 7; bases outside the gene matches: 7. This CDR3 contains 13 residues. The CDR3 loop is CASSPQGISGYTF. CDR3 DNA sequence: TGTGCCAGCAGCCCACAGGGGATAAGTGGCTACACCTTC.

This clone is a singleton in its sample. The CDR3 coding sequence is TGCGCCAGCAGCTTCGGGGATACCGCCAAAAACATTCAGTACTTC. Protein sequence: CASSFGDTAKNIQYF. The rearrangement uses TRBV5-1 and TRBJ2-4, with a possible D match to TRBD2 (5 bases). Trimming stripped 2 bases from V and 1 base from J, with 10 bases between. This CDR3 is built from 15 residues. CDR1 and CDR2 from the germline V gene are SGHRS and YFSETQ.

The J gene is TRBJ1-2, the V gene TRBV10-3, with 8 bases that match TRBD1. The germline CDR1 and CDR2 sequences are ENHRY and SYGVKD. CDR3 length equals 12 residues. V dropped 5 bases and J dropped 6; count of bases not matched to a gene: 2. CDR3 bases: TGTGCCATCAGTCGGACAGGGAATGGCTACACCTTC. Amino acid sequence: CAISRTGNGYTF.

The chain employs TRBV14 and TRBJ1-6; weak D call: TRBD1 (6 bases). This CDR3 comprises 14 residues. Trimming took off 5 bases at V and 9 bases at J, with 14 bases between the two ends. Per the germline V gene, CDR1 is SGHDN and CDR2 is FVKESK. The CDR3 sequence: CASSWTDLGSPLHF. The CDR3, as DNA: TGTGCCAGCAGCTGGACAGACCTTGGTTCACCCCTCCACTTT. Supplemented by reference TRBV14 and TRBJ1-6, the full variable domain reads EAGVTQFPSHSVIEKGQTVTLRCDPISGHDNLYWYRRVMGKEIKFLLHFVKESKQDESGMPNNRFLAERTGGTYSTLKVQPAELEDSGVYFCASSWTDLGSPLHFGNGTRLTVT.

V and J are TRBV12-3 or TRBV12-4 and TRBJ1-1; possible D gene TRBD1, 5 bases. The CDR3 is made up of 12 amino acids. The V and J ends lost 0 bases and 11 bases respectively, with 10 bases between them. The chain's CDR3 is CASSLAGTAAFF. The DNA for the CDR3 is TGTGCCAGCAGTTTAGCCGGGACGGCGGCTTTCTTT.

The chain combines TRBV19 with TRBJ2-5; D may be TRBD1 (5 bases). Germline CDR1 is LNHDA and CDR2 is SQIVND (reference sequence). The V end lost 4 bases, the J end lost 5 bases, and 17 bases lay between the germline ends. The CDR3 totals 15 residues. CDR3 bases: TGTGCCAGTAGTAGATACAGGCCCGGAAAGGAGACCCAGTACTTC. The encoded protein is CASSRYRPGKETQYF.

In DNA, the CDR3 is TGCGCCAGCAGCCAAGAAGGGGAAACCACTGAAGCTTTCTTT. Translated, it gives CASSQEGETTEAFF. The chain couples TRBV4-1 to TRBJ1-1, with D perhaps TRBD1 (5 bases). This CDR3 has 14 residues. The V end lost 0 bases, the J end lost 4 bases, and 9 bases lay between the germline ends. In germline, CDR1 is MGHRA, CDR2 YSYEKL.

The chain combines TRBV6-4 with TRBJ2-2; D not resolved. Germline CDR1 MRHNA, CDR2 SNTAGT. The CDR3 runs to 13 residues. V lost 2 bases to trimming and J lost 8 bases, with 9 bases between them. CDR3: CASSDVSGGELFF. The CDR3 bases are TGTGCCAGCAGTGACGTTTCCGGAGGGGAGCTGTTTTTT.

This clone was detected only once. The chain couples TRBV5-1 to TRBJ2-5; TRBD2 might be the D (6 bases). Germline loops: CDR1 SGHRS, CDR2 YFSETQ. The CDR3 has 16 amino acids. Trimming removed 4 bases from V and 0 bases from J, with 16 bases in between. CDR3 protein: CASSEGRGRYQETQYF. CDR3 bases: TGCGCCAGCAGCGAGGGGCGGGGAAGATACCAAGAGACCCAGTACTTC.

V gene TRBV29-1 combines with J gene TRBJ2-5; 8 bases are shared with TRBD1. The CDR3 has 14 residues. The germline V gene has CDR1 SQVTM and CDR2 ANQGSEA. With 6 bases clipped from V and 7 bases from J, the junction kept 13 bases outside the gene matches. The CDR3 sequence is CSVNRDRSRGTQYF. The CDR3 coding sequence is TGCAGCGTGAACCGGGACAGGTCTCGGGGGACCCAGTACTTC.

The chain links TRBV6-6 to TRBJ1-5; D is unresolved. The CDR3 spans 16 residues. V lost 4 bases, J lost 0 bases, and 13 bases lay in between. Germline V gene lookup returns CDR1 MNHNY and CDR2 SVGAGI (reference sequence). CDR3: CASSSLGSDSNQPQHF. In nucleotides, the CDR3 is TGTGCCAGCAGTTCTCTAGGTTCTGATAGCAATCAGCCCCAGCATTTT.